These 4 T cell receptor beta chains were sequenced from one sample in a study of vaccination and CD4 T cells after COVID-19. Antigens of these TCRs are unknown. Treatment in this sample: approximately 9-day PBMC culture with coronavirus spike peptide pools or control peptides (ViraFEST assay). Sequencing of DNA taken from cultured CD4+ T cells relied on the Oncomine TCR Beta short-read assay. TCRdb independently ran MiXCR on the PCR reads; one entry per CDR3 protein. The sample shows 27,000 or so distinct CDR3 sequences, around 48% of them seen only once. The sample was CD4+ T cells from blood, cultured in vitro. The receptors originated from a human donor who had recovered from COVID-19.

This clonotype appeared a few times. The V and J genes are TRBV28 and TRBJ1-5, with 10 bases that match TRBD1. With V trimmed by 5 bases and J by 6 bases, 7 bases remained unmatched. Germline CDR1 is MDHEN and CDR2 is SYDVKM. The CDR3 is made up of 15 amino acids. CDR3 DNA: TGTGCCAGCAGTCGGGACAGGGGAGGAGGTCAGCCCCAGCATTTT. Its translation: CASSRDRGGGQPQHF.

This clonotype was seen more than once but under ten times. The rearrangement joins TRBV20-1 to TRBJ1-5, with 7 positions matching TRBD1. Trimming cost V 5 bases and J 4 bases; bases outside gene matches: 11. The CDR3 is made up of 15 amino acids. Germline assignment: CDR1 DFQATT and CDR2 SNEGSKA (reference sequence). CDR3: CSAADRKWGNQPQHF. In DNA, the CDR3 is TGCAGTGCTGCGGACAGGAAGTGGGGAAATCAGCCCCAGCATTTT.

The chain uses TRBV20-1 and TRBJ2-7; 8 bases agree with TRBD1. The germline gives CDR1 DFQATT, CDR2 SNEGSKA (reference sequence). The CDR3 runs to 17 residues. Trimming removed 3 bases from V and 4 bases from J; junction bases left unmatched: 17. DNA of the CDR3: TGCAGTGCTAGCCCCACCTTCGTCTCAGGGGACAGGTACGAGCAGTACTTC. This translates into CSASPTFVSGDRYEQYF.

The rearrangement joins TRBV7-9 to TRBJ1-2; tentatively, D is TRBD1 (5 bases). CDR1 is SEHNR, CDR2 FQNEAQ, per germline (reference sequence). Deletions cut 7 bases from V and 4 bases from J, with 16 bases between. CDR3 size: 14 residues. CDR3 sequence (DNA): TGTGCCAGCATCCGAGGGCGGGGCACCTATGGCTACACCTTC. As protein: CASIRGRGTYGYTF.